This section outlines one T cell receptor beta chain sequence together with its context. The antigen is unknown. This sample is part of a study of vaccination and CD4 T cells after COVID-19. The wider study: Two of the convalescents were Hispanic, and the group consisted of six males and four females. For post-vaccine samples, collection took place a median roughly 72 days after dose two, ranging from 14 to 241. Overlapping spike peptides from SARS-CoV-2, HCoV-NL63, HCoV-OC43 and HCoV-229E served to stimulate the cells.

Treatment of the sample: 10-day PBMC culture with coronavirus spike peptide pools or control peptides (ViraFEST assay). The CDR3 covers 15 residues. Trimming removed 2 bases from V and 2 bases from J, with 12 bases in between. Germline V lookup: CDR1 KGHSH, CDR2 LQKENI. Study-wide results and limits: There was no significant change from roughly 22 to 38 median reactive clonotypes.

At the Johns Hopkins FTIC core, DNA taken from cultured CD4+ T cells was sequenced by way of the Oncomine TCR Beta short-read assay. In TCRdb, the PCR reads were re-called with MiXCR into one record per CDR3 protein. The table includes over 20,000 distinct CDR3 sequences, 60% to 75% detected once. The sequenced sample consisted of CD4+ T cells from blood, cultured in vitro. The rearrangement uses TRBV18 and TRBJ1-2, with D possibly TRBD1 on 5 matching bases. This clonotype was sampled from a human donor who had recovered from COVID-19. Here the CDR3 DNA reads TGTGCCAGCTCACCAGGGGCAGGGAGGAACTATGGCTACACCTTC. It encodes CASSPGAGRNYGYTF.